Listed below are T cell receptor beta chains from one sample, sequenced in a study of CD8+ T cells in alopecia areata. Only in-frame clones appear in the TCRdb table, and some are missing; sequencing was by immunoSEQ multiplex PCR. The sample carries about 260,000 clones, about three fifths recorded once. This sample comprised CD4+ T cells sorted from blood, obtained between weeks 51 and 54, from a patient treated with tofacitinib. These receptors all come from a human donor with alopecia areata. The conserved cysteine and the conserved F or W are not part of the CDR3 here. Fields, in order: J gene, V gene, CDR3 protein.

TRBJ2-3,TRBV27,ASSARDKIARDTQY
TRBJ2-1,TRBV4-2,ASSQDPRTGVLSYNEQF
TRBJ1-1,TRBV5-1,ASSLGQSRDRAF
TRBJ1-4,TRBV29-1,SVAGVLGEKLF
TRBJ2-7,TRBV4-3,ASSQGLGYEQY
TRBJ2-7,TRBV29-1,SVETGFGEQY
TRBJ2-7,TRBV7-2,ASSYDPISEQY
TRBJ2-7,TRBV15,ATSRRGSTYEQY
TRBJ1-1,TRBV7-3,ASSLTPQENTEAF
TRBJ2-3,TRBV10-3,AISSGGADTQY
TRBJ1-2,TRBV5-6,ASSTGLNNYGYT
TRBJ1-6,TRBV7-9,ASSLSGSPLH
TRBJ1-6,TRBV10-3,AISDPDRNSPLH
TRBJ2-1,TRBV5-4,ASSLDGSSYNEQF
TRBJ2-7,TRBV5-6,ASSWIRGAGEQY
TRBJ1-6,TRBV6-6,ASRADYNSPLH
TRBJ2-7,TRBV5-6,ASRSSGIAYEQY
TRBJ2-3,TRBV4-2,ASSQEPKGPLSTDTQY
TRBJ2-1,TRBV7-3,ASSSKPEEQF
TRBJ2-3,TRBV30,AWSVAGHNTQY
TRBJ1-5,TRBV6-5,ASSFSGFNQPQH
TRBJ2-7,TRBV29-1,SVVLQFHEQY
TRBJ2-5,TRBV6-1,ASSEGHREETQY
TRBJ2-3,TRBV29-1,SVRSGTPTDTQY
TRBJ1-2,TRBV5-1,ASRVGTGEGYT
TRBJ1-4,TRBV4-3,ASSQESGKLF
TRBJ2-3,TRBV4-2,ASSPAARGPGTDTQY
TRBJ2-3,TRBV7-8,ASSRGHTDTQY
TRBJ1-2,TRBV29-1,SVEYLANYGYT
TRBJ2-5,TRBV29-1,SVGGRGETQY
TRBJ2-3,TRBV7-2,ASSISGGKDTQY
TRBJ2-1,TRBV20-1,SAYSPGEQF
TRBJ2-1,TRBV29-1,SVAASGGPDEQF